These 2 T cell receptor beta chains were all obtained from the same sample, sequenced in a study of T cell responses to AZD1222 COVID-19 vaccine. The data were produced by immunoSEQ multiplex PCR, yet TCRdb's version contains in-frame clones alone and is incomplete. This sample carries 100,000 to 150,000 clones, approximately 82% of them seen once, and the ten largest clones take roughly a quarter. Sample: peripheral blood, taken 28 days after the second AZD1222 dose. These receptors came from an adult who received the AZD1222 COVID-19 vaccine.

J is TRBJ1-5 and V is TRBV19, with 9 bases lining up with TRBD1. The CDR3 covers 15 residues. J was trimmed by 3 bases and V by 6 bases; bases with no gene match: 6. Germline V gene sequence: CDR1 LNHDA, CDR2 SQIVND (reference sequence). The CDR3 spells CASSLDRGNNQPQHF. CDR3 sequence (DNA): TGTGCCAGTAGCCTGGACAGGGGTAACAATCAGCCCCAGCATTTT.

This clone was detected only a few times. The rearrangement links TRBV29-1 to TRBJ1-2, with 7 bases aligning to TRBD1. This CDR3 region has 13 residues. Germline CDR1 reads SQVTM; CDR2 reads ANQGSEA. V trimming: 4 bases; J trimming: 2 bases; junction bases outside the gene matches: 4. CDR3 coding DNA: TGCAGCGTTGTAGGGGGCGCGAACTATGGCTACACCTTC. This codes for CSVVGGANYGYTF. Based on the CDR3 plus reference TRBV29-1 and TRBJ1-2, the full variable domain is SAVISQKPSRDICQRGTSLTIQCQVDSQVTMMFWYRQQPGQSLTLIATANQGSEATYESGFVIDKFPISRPNLTFSTLTVSNMSPEDSSIYLCSVVGGANYGYTFGSGTRLTVV.